The T cell receptor beta chain under discussion was sequenced for a study of T cell responses to AZD1222 COVID-19 vaccine. Germline CDR1 and CDR2: SEHNR and FQNEAQ (reference sequence). The CDR3 loop spans 16 amino acids. Trimming cost V 1 base and J 8 bases; bases outside gene matches: 8. This clone occurred once. Here immunoSEQ multiplex PCR was the method, and the copy in TCRdb shows in-frame clones only, minus some. The sample gives 90,000 to 150,000 clones, about nine tenths of which show up once; about 2.4% is in the top ten. The V call is TRBV7-9, the J call TRBJ2-1; 10 bases are shared with TRBD2. The TCR comes from an adult in good health. The source material was peripheral blood, sampled on day 0 of AZD1222 vaccination. The CDR3 DNA reads as TGTGCCAGCAGCTTAGGGGGACTAGCGAAAACAGATGAGCAGTTCTTC. Translating it yields CASSLGGLAKTDEQFF.